This T cell receptor beta chain stems from a study of CD8 T cells in Susac syndrome (dated by TCRdb to between 2019 and 2020). Regarding the complete study: Of the Susac syndrome patients who were sequenced, 8 or 9 were in clinical remission while roughly six had clinically active disease. At blood withdrawal, Susac syndrome patients were therapy-naive, treated with corticosteroids (with IVIg additionally given to some), or treated with IVIg alone. Whether CD8+ T cell activation and differentiation in Susac syndrome was antigen driven was tested using repertoire sequencing.

Peripheral blood CD8+ and CD4+ T cells from healthy donors, Susac syndrome patients and multiple sclerosis patients were profiled using high-throughput TCR beta sequencing. Recently defined diagnostic criteria for definite or probable disease were met by the Susac syndrome patients. Bulk CD8+ and CD4+ T cells were purified magnetically by negative isolation, whereas CD8+ TEMRA cells were enriched by FACS. Blood was drawn into EDTA tubes, processed within 24 hours, and PBMCs were isolated by density gradient centrifugation. PBMCs destined for TCR sequencing were cryopreserved in liquid nitrogen and later thawed in a 37 °C water bath. The sorted or isolated CD4+, CD8+ and CD8+ TEMRA cells had a purity of 90% or higher. RNA was extracted using the RNeasy kit, and roughly 0.5 to 1 ug of the RNA was reverse transcribed with random hexamers. TCR beta CDR3 regions were amplified with the immunoSEQ multiplex PCR assay covering 54 Vbeta and 13 Jbeta segments. Bias from PCR amplification was corrected by using a synthetic template baseline for primer optimization and for computational correction. Concerning the study's data processing: Reads were assigned to V, D and J genes according to IMGT and analyzed in immunoSEQ Analyzer, with only productive sequences retained. To calculate clonality, Shannon entropy was normalized by log2 of the number of productive unique sequences and then subtracted from one. For each patient and control, public and private clones were evaluated among the 100 most prevalent clones. Susac-specific clones were defined as absent from healthy and MS cohorts, 850 to 1,300 published viral clones and other ImmuneACCESS disease sequences. TCRdb trimmed the raw reads at Q25, called clones with MiXCR and kept productive beta chains. Here each entry gathers all rows of one CDR3 protein and keeps the most common genes and DNA. The V and J calls and clone size are TCRdb's, not the authors'. This sample lists approximately 210,000 distinct CDR3 sequences; over 90% were detected once. The biggest ten clones account for roughly 0.14% of the sample.

CDR1 and CDR2 (SGDLS, YYNGEE) derive from the germline V gene. V is pared back by 2 bases and J by 6 bases, with 8 bases lying between the germline termini. The CDR3 numbers 13 residues from cysteine through phenylalanine. The kept DNA is CDR3 alone, 39 bases in frame from the first base. On this clonotype: Its antigen remains undetermined. Base qualities are not recorded, but no much larger clone differs from it by a single base.

What the study reported, not specific to this receptor: In the CD4+ T cell repertoire of Susac syndrome patients, clonal expansion was not detected. The TCR sequencing and HLA analysis was acknowledged to have included a relatively small number of individuals.

The sequence came from a human donor with Susac syndrome. The chain is encoded by TRBV9 joined to TRBJ1-4, with no confident D gene call. Sample: CD4+ T cells from PBMCs. The CDR3 loop reads CASSVSGHEKLFF. Here is the DNA: TGTGCCAGCAGCGTCAGCGGGCATGAAAAACTGTTTTTT.